The rows below give T cell receptor beta chains drawn from one sample of a study of somatic mutations in T cells in chronic GVHD. Repertoires were generated with immunoSEQ multiplex PCR, while TCRdb's copy carries only in-frame clones and drops some. The sample lists 13,000 to 15,000 clones; roughly 80% were seen once. The sample taken for sequencing was Vbeta20-negative CD4+ T cells from blood. All receptors come from a male patient aged 50 or older with chronic graft-versus-host disease. The T cells may come from the graft donor. Each CDR3 is given with its conserved first and last residue. The D gene is left open where the match is weak.

CDR3 length,J gene,V gene,D gene,CDR3 protein
13,TRBJ1-1,TRBV10-3,-,CAINGDRRTEAFF
13,TRBJ1-1,TRBV25-1,-,CASSEYRKSEAFF
14,TRBJ1-3,TRBV11-2,-,CASSLVHSGNTIYF
13,TRBJ2-5,TRBV6-6,-,CASSAGIQETQYF
13,TRBJ1-2,TRBV11-2,-,CASSSTANYGYTF
15,-,TRBV6-6,-,CASSYGQASSYEQYF
15,TRBJ1-5,TRBV6-5,TRBD1,CASKAETGGNQPQHF
13,TRBJ2-1,TRBV6-5,TRBD2,CASSWTSGDEQFF
14,TRBJ2-1,TRBV12-5,TRBD2,CASAGGSSYNEQFF
16,TRBJ1-3,TRBV7-6,TRBD1,CASSLNPRGIGNTIYF
15,TRBJ2-7,TRBV7-2,-,CASSLDWSDPYEQYF
18,TRBJ2-7,TRBV4-2,TRBD1,CASSQALIRDRDAYEQYF
15,TRBJ1-5,TRBV4-1,TRBD1,CASSPGQVGNQPQHF
13,TRBJ1-2,TRBV5-6,-,CASSPGRTYGYTF
15,TRBJ1-2,TRBV2,TRBD1,CASNPGTGEPYGYTF
16,TRBJ1-2,TRBV10-3,-,CAISGSSGTINYGYTF
16,TRBJ1-5,TRBV18,TRBD1,CASSPDRADSNQPQHF
18,TRBJ1-6,TRBV11-2,-,CASSNQRGTSSYNSPLHF
14,TRBJ2-3,TRBV5-6,TRBD1,CASSPTGKGAAQYF
12,TRBJ2-7,TRBV7-9,-,CASSQGPYEQYF
16,TRBJ1-3,TRBV4-2,-,CASSLPGGSSGNTIYF
14,TRBJ1-1,TRBV18,-,CASSPLDSNTEAFF
13,TRBJ1-5,TRBV7-2,-,CASSIDSNQPQHF
13,TRBJ2-3,TRBV6-4,TRBD1,CASSQGAGDTQYF
15,TRBJ2-2,TRBV19,-,CASTMDREGTGELFF
15,TRBJ1-4,TRBV7-2,-,CASSLTGGENEKLFF
11,TRBJ2-7,TRBV6-5,-,CASRSTYEQYF
13,TRBJ2-3,TRBV5-4,-,CASSLTGEDTQYF
12,TRBJ1-1,TRBV11-2,-,CASSHRNTEAFF
13,TRBJ1-2,TRBV28,-,CASRERVNYGYTF
15,TRBJ1-3,TRBV7-2,-,CASSLGPNSGNTIYF
15,TRBJ1-4,TRBV6-1,-,CASSGGAGPNEKLFF
16,TRBJ1-3,TRBV6-5,TRBD1,CASSYDRVDGGNTIYF
15,TRBJ2-1,TRBV15,TRBD1,CATSRGWDSYNEQFF
15,TRBJ2-3,TRBV19,-,CASMDVRGGTDTQYF
14,TRBJ2-1,TRBV18,TRBD1,CASSPGQNRDEQFF
13,TRBJ1-1,TRBV7-2,-,CASSRIQDTEAFF
14,TRBJ1-2,TRBV19,-,CASSINPGLRGYTF
15,TRBJ2-1,TRBV7-6,-,CASSLEPEASSEQFF
15,TRBJ1-5,TRBV6-5,-,CASSPGGSGNQPQHF
12,TRBJ1-2,TRBV2,-,CASTIGGYGYTF
14,TRBJ1-2,TRBV6-1,-,CASSVGTTNYGYTF
11,TRBJ2-7,TRBV6-5,-,CASRRGSEQYF
18,TRBJ1-6,TRBV5-4,TRBD1,CASSRAPQGASYNSPLHF
12,TRBJ2-7,TRBV9,-,CASSEQGGEQYF
15,TRBJ1-2,TRBV11-2,-,CASSSLGGPGGGYTF
14,TRBJ1-3,TRBV9,TRBD1,CASSGTGAGNTIYF
14,TRBJ2-7,TRBV6-5,TRBD1,CASSYSGQGAVQYF
14,TRBJ2-5,TRBV6-1,-,CASSERGFLETQYF
15,TRBJ1-1,TRBV27,-,CASSLTLITNTEAFF